These 20 T cell receptor beta chains originate from one sample sequenced in a study of graft-versus-host responses after intestinal transplantation. Their antigens are not known. Assay: immunoSEQ multiplex PCR; the TCRdb copy retains only in-frame clones and omits some. The sample records roughly 120,000 clones, about nine tenths being singletons. The specimen comprised unstimulated CD4+ T cells sorted from spleen or lymph node cells, sampled before intestinal transplant. All receptors come from a human donor who received an intestinal transplant.

The V gene is TRBV5-8, the J gene TRBJ2-7; TRBD1 matches at 8 bases. V shed 2 bases, J shed 4 bases, and the junction held 11 bases outside the gene matches. Germline values: CDR1 SGHTS, CDR2 YDEGEE. The CDR3 contains 16 residues. This chain's CDR3 is CASSFVIGTGLYEQYF. DNA for the CDR3: TGTGCCAGCAGCTTTGTAATAGGGACAGGATTGTACGAGCAGTACTTC.

The chain links TRBV4-3 to TRBJ2-7, with 7 bases identical to TRBD2. CDR1 is LGHNA and CDR2 is YSLEER in the germline V gene. The CDR3 is 16 residues long. Trimming cost V 5 bases and J 0 bases; bases outside gene matches: 10. CDR3 sequence: CASSFRLAHTSYEQYF. CDR3 bases: TGCGCCAGCAGCTTTAGACTAGCCCACACCTCCTACGAGCAGTACTTC.

This clone was found a few times. The V gene is TRBV10-3, the J gene TRBJ1-6, with D possibly TRBD1 on 6 matching bases. The CDR3 loop spans 15 amino acids. Germline lookup yields CDR1 ENHRY and CDR2 SYGVKD. V shed 0 bases and J shed 7 bases, with 10 bases lying between them. The CDR3 DNA sequence: TGTGCCATCAGTGAGTCGATGGGGACAAATTCACCCCTCCACTTT. The encoded protein is CAISESMGTNSPLHF.

This rearrangement joins TRBV13 to TRBJ2-3; TRBD1 matches 7 bases. Germline-derived CDR1 and CDR2 are PRHDT and FYEKMQ (reference sequence). This CDR3 region has 15 residues. V was clipped by 5 bases and J by 2 bases; unmatched bases: 7. In DNA form, the CDR3 reads TGTGCCAGCAGCCTCCGGGACAGATACACAGATACGCAGTATTTT. Its protein product is CASSLRDRYTDTQYF.

This chain connects TRBV19 to TRBJ1-4; D not certain. Trimming shortened V by 6 bases and J by 4 bases, and 15 bases separated the two germline ends. The CDR3 is 15 amino acids. Germline CDR1 and CDR2: LNHDA and SQIVND (reference sequence). The CDR3 is CASSHLVTNNEKLFF. Written as DNA, the CDR3 is TGTGCCAGTAGCCACCTTGTGACAAATAATGAAAAACTGTTTTTT.

CDR3 in DNA: TGTGCCAGCAGCGTAGAAGGGACAGCAAATCAGCCCCAGCATTTT. Amino acid sequence: CASSVEGTANQPQHF. V and J are TRBV9 and TRBJ1-5, with TRBD1 matching 7 bases. The CDR3 runs 15 residues. J was trimmed by 4 bases and V by 0 bases; bases with no gene match: 4. Germline values: CDR1 SGDLS, CDR2 YYNGEE.

CDR3 sequence reads: CASSQDRGPYEQYF. In nucleotides, the CDR3 is TGCGCCAGCAGTCAGGACAGGGGACCCTACGAGCAGTACTTC. The chain uses TRBV23-1 and TRBJ2-7; 9 nucleotides match TRBD1. TRBV23-1 is an open reading frame whose function is uncertain. The CDR3 contains 14 residues. With 3 bases clipped from V and 2 bases from J, the junction kept 2 bases outside the gene matches.

The V and J genes are TRBV30 and TRBJ2-5; TRBD2 matches 9 bases. Germline CDR1 is GTSNPN and CDR2 is SVGIG (reference sequence). The CDR3 is 13 amino acids. J was trimmed by 4 bases and V by 0 bases; bases with no gene match: 0. The CDR3: CAWSVLAGETQYF. DNA for the CDR3: TGTGCCTGGAGTGTACTAGCGGGAGAGACCCAGTACTTC.

This rearrangement joins TRBV28 to TRBJ2-7; 8 nucleotides align to TRBD1. Germline values: CDR1 MDHEN, CDR2 SYDVKM. The CDR3 is 15 residues long. With 2 bases clipped from V and 1 base from J, the junction kept 4 bases outside the gene matches. CDR3 protein: CASSLGGQGSYEQYF. CDR3 in DNA: TGTGCCAGCAGTTTAGGAGGACAGGGATCCTACGAGCAGTACTTC.

V and J are TRBV18 and TRBJ2-5, with D perhaps matching TRBD1 (6 bases). The J call may be wrong; the DNA end is better matched by TRBJ2-7. Germline CDR1 is KGHSH and CDR2 is LQKENI. The CDR3 is made up of 16 amino acids. CDR3 coding DNA: TGTGCCAGCTCACCGAGGGGATCGGGACAATCCTACGAGCAGTACTTC. Protein product: CASSPRGSGQSYEQYF.

This clone was picked up one time. The chain recombines TRBV11-2 with TRBJ2-5, with D maybe TRBD1 (5 bases). Germline values: CDR1 SGHAT, CDR2 FQNNGV. V dropped 0 bases and J dropped 5 bases, with 16 bases sitting between them. CDR3 length: 16 amino acids. In DNA form, the CDR3 reads TGTGCCAGCAGCTTAGATGACTGGCAGGGCGTCGAGACCCAGTACTTC. Translated: CASSLDDWQGVETQYF.

This sequence joins TRBV29-1 and TRBJ2-2, with 9 nucleotides matching TRBD2. Germline CDR1 reads SQVTM; CDR2 reads ANQGSEA. The junction had 6 bases not matched to a gene; V was cut back by 6 bases and J by 4 bases. CDR3 size: 14 residues. The CDR3 is CSVAGLAFTGELFF. The CDR3 coding sequence is TGCAGCGTAGCGGGACTAGCCTTCACCGGGGAGCTGTTTTTT.

The chain couples TRBV5-1 to TRBJ1-1; the D gene is possibly TRBD1 (6 bases). CDR1 and CDR2 from the germline V gene are SGHRS and YFSETQ. This CDR3 is built from 15 residues. Trimming shortened V by 1 base and J by 4 bases, and 14 bases separated the two germline ends. The CDR3 spells CASSLRYRVRTEAFF. For the CDR3, the DNA is TGCGCCAGCAGCTTGCGTTACAGGGTCCGCACTGAAGCTTTCTTT.

The V gene is TRBV28, the J gene TRBJ2-7; 7 bases map to TRBD2. CDR1 MDHEN and CDR2 SYDVKM come from the germline V gene. CDR3 length: 14 amino acids. V gave up 2 bases and J gave up 2 bases; unmatched junction bases: 3. The CDR3: CASSLAGDTYEQYF. In DNA, the CDR3 is TGTGCCAGCAGTTTAGCGGGAGATACCTACGAGCAGTACTTC. The variable domain in full, completed from reference TRBV28 and TRBJ2-7, reads DVKVTQSSRYLVKRTGEKVFLECVQDMDHENMFWYRQDPGLGLRLIYFSYDVKMKEKGDIPEGYSVSREKKERFSLILESASTNQTSMYLCASSLAGDTYEQYFGPGTRLTVT.

The chain uses TRBV15 and TRBJ1-3; weak D call: TRBD1 (6 bases). The V end lost 1 base, the J end lost 0 bases, and 13 bases lay between the germline ends. The CDR3 has 17 amino acids. Germline values: CDR1 LNHNV, CDR2 YYDKDF (reference sequence). The CDR3 nucleotides read TGTGCCACCAGCAGAGGATTGACAGGCTACTCTGGAAACACCATATATTTT. It specifies CATSRGLTGYSGNTIYF.

CDR3 loop: CSVFLGPPYEQYF. In nucleotides, the CDR3 is TGCAGCGTATTCCTCGGTCCGCCATACGAGCAGTACTTC. This chain joins TRBV29-1 and TRBJ2-7; D remains ambiguous. Germline assignment: CDR1 SQVTM and CDR2 ANQGSEA. Trimming removed 6 bases at V and 4 bases at J, with 16 bases between. The CDR3 spans 13 residues.

The chain uses TRBV2 and TRBJ1-1; no clear D gene. The CDR3 spans 14 residues. Germline loops: CDR1 SNHLY, CDR2 FYNNEI. V gave up 4 bases and J gave up 1 base, with 10 bases separating them. The CDR3 spells CASSVILTNTEAFF. DNA of the CDR3: TGTGCCAGCAGTGTAATTCTAACGAACACTGAAGCTTTCTTT.

The CDR3 DNA follows: TGCGCCAGCAAGGCCCCAGGGGGCAACTATGGCTACACCTTC. This translates into CASKAPGGNYGYTF. The rearrangement links TRBV5-1 to TRBJ1-2; 8 positions match TRBD1. The J segment lost 2 bases and the V segment lost 6 bases, leaving 6 bases of the junction unmatched. CDR1 is SGHRS and CDR2 is YFSETQ in the germline V gene. The CDR3 runs 14 residues. The variable domain in full, completed from reference TRBV5-1 and TRBJ1-2, reads KAGVTQTPRYLIKTRGQQVTLSCSPISGHRSVSWYQQTPGQGLQFLFEYFSETQRNKGNFPGRFSGRQFSNSRSEMNVSTLELGDSALYLCASKAPGGNYGYTFGSGTRLTVV.

The genes are TRBV14 and TRBJ2-2; the D gene is possibly TRBD2 (6 bases). Per germline, CDR1 SGHDN and CDR2 FVKESK. V was trimmed by 0 bases and J by 6 bases, leaving 14 bases between them. This CDR3 is 16 amino acids long. CDR3 loop: CASSQDRGGLAGELFF. The DNA for the CDR3 is TGTGCCAGCAGCCAAGATCGGGGAGGACTGGCCGGGGAGCTGTTTTTT.

The rearrangement joins TRBV5-1 to TRBJ2-1; weak D call: TRBD2 (6 bases). The germline V and J ends were trimmed by 0 bases and 4 bases, with 11 bases remaining between them. CDR1 is SGHRS and CDR2 is YFSETQ in the germline V gene. The CDR3 loop spans 15 amino acids. CDR3 amino acids: CASSLVASEYNEQFF. The CDR3 DNA reads TGCGCCAGCAGCTTGGTCGCTAGCGAGTACAATGAGCAGTTCTTC.